This T cell receptor (beta chain) was identified during a study of blood T cells in healthy people across ages. A sample-barcoded 5' primer and a J-beta primer mix were used in a second PCR of about 6 to 11 cycles. Each cDNA molecule carried a tag from a template-switch adaptor that contained 12 random nucleotides. MiXCR was run by TCRdb on the 5' RACE reads, yielding one entry per CDR3 protein. The table records 730,000 or so distinct CDR3 sequences, approximately 40% of them present only once. Healthy Caucasians from Russia aged about 6 to 90 served as donors. The CDR3 length is 19 residues. The germline V gene has CDR1 DFQATT and CDR2 SNEGSKA (reference sequence). Germline trimming cut 1 base from V and 4 bases from J; bases unmatched to any gene: 16.

The sequence was obtained from a man older than 75 in good health. The chain has TRBV20-1 and TRBJ2-2, with 9 positions matching TRBD1. The sample taken for sequencing was blood. CDR3 region: CSARVTGTGFFSGTGELFF. The DNA for the CDR3 is TGCAGTGCTAGAGTCACCGGGACAGGGTTTTTCTCTGGCACCGGGGAGCTGTTTTTT.